This is a list of T cell receptor beta chains from one sample in a study of shared clonotypes between healthy human individuals. Produced via immunoSEQ multiplex PCR; TCRdb's table is partial and in-frame only. This sample carries under 1,100,000 clones, about 75% of them seen once, and the ten largest clones take 1.4%. The sequenced sample consisted of memory CD4+ T cells sorted from blood. Receptor source: a man between 18 and 29 years old in good health. Both conserved end residues are part of each CDR3. The D gene is left open where the match is weak. Where a row states a size, it is once, few, many or the class of an expanded clone; other rows omit it.

TRBV5-1	TRBD1	-	TRBJ1-2	CASSPTGTAYGYTF	TGCGCCAGCAGCCCTACCGGGACAGCCTATGGCTACACCTTC
TRBV18	-	few	TRBJ1-2	CASSPREGYGYTF	TGTGCCAGCTCACCTAGGGAAGGCTATGGCTACACCTTC
TRBV5-4	-	few	TRBJ1-2	CASSPGHSYGYTF	TGTGCCAGCAGCCCGGGACACAGCTATGGCTACACCTTC
TRBV10-2	TRBD1	-	TRBJ1-1	CASMGQASTEAFF	TGCGCCAGCATGGGACAGGCGAGCACTGAAGCTTTCTTT
TRBV29-1	-	few	TRBJ2-7	CSVVQGLYEQYF	TGCAGCGTTGTTCAGGGGCTCTACGAGCAGTACTTC
TRBV5-1	TRBD2	-	TRBJ2-1	CASMYSGSVNNEQFF	TGCGCCAGCATGTACAGCGGGAGCGTAAACAATGAGCAGTTCTTC
TRBV30	TRBD1	-	TRBJ2-7	CAWKGTGVAEQYF	TGTGCCTGGAAAGGGACAGGGGTTGCCGAGCAGTACTTC
TRBV10-3	TRBD2	once	TRBJ2-5	CAIRPSGGETQYF	TGTGCCATCAGGCCCTCCGGGGGGGAGACCCAGTACTTC
TRBV10-2	-	-	TRBJ2-3	CASSGARTHTQYF	TGCGCCAGCAGTGGTGCCCGGACCCATACGCAGTATTTT
TRBV5-6	-	once	TRBJ2-7	CASSAVRTISSYEQYF	TGTGCCAGCAGCGCGGTCAGGACGATCAGCTCCTACGAGCAGTACTTC
TRBV5-6	-	-	TRBJ2-3	CASSPGWRGPSFDTQYF	TGTGCCAGCAGCCCGGGGTGGCGGGGCCCTTCTTTTGATACGCAGTATTTT
TRBV21-1	-	-	TRBJ1-2	CASSKEDPTQGDGSNYTF	TGTGCCAGCAGCAAAGAGGACCCCACTCAGGGGGACGGGTCGAACTACACCTTC
TRBV7-2	TRBD2	-	TRBJ2-2	CASSLGLAGARTGELFF	TGTGCCAGCAGCTTAGGACTAGCGGGAGCGAGGACCGGGGAGCTGTTTTTT
TRBV4-3	-	few	TRBJ1-5	CASSQDWTVAGPQHF	TGCGCCAGCAGCCAAGACTGGACAGTCGCGGGGCCCCAGCATTTT
TRBV27	-	-	TRBJ2-7	CASSFSGEQYF	TGTGCCAGCAGTTTCTCCGGCGAGCAGTACTTC
TRBV15	-	-	TRBJ2-5	CATSGPGSQETQYF	TGTGCCACCAGCGGCCCGGGATCACAAGAGACCCAGTACTTC
TRBV10-3	TRBD1	-	TRBJ1-6	CAISESRNRGRSPLHF	TGTGCCATCAGTGAGAGTCGAAACAGGGGGCGATCACCCCTCCACTTT
TRBV11-2	-	-	TRBJ2-1	CASSLVFPKQFF	TGTGCCAGCAGCTTAGTGTTTCCGAAGCAGTTCTTC
TRBV18	-	-	TRBJ1-4	CASSPLETEKLFF	TGTGCCAGCTCACCCTTGGAGACAGAAAAACTGTTTTTT
TRBV5-1	TRBD2	few	TRBJ2-5	CASSLLAGGGETQYF	TGCGCCAGCAGCTTGCTAGCGGGGGGAGGAGAGACCCAGTACTTC
TRBV5-5	-	few	TRBJ1-6	CASKRTGLLDNSPLHF	TGTGCCAGCAAGCGAACGGGACTACTGGATAATTCACCCCTCCACTTT
TRBV19	-	-	TRBJ1-3	CASSIEHRSSGNTIYF	TGTGCCAGTAGTATAGAGCATCGAAGCTCTGGAAACACCATATATTTT
TRBV5-4	-	-	TRBJ2-1	CASSLESGKWGNEQFF	TGTGCCAGCAGCTTGGAGTCCGGGAAGTGGGGTAATGAGCAGTTCTTC
TRBV7-2	-	-	TRBJ1-5	CASSPTWESAQHF	TGTGCCAGCAGCCCAACGTGGGAATCAGCCCAGCATTTT
TRBV6-1	-	-	TRBJ1-5	CASRREPRENQPQHF	TGTGCCAGCAGACGGGAACCGAGAGAGAATCAGCCCCAGCATTTT
TRBV7-8	TRBD1	many	TRBJ1-4	CASSPRDRGNEKLFF	TGTGCCAGCAGCCCCCGGGACAGGGGAAATGAAAAACTGTTTTTT
TRBV19	TRBD1	-	TRBJ2-2	CASGDRGRAGELFF	TGTGCCAGTGGCGACAGGGGAAGGGCCGGGGAGCTGTTTTTT
TRBV7-9	-	-	TRBJ1-2	CASSPSGRRFYGYTF	TGTGCCAGCAGCCCATCGGGCCGCCGATTCTATGGCTACACCTTC
TRBV9	-	-	TRBJ2-7	CASSPRDEAYEQYF	TGTGCCAGCAGCCCCCGGGACGAAGCCTACGAGCAGTACTTC
TRBV11-2	-	-	TRBJ1-6	CASSLVGVSPLHF	TGTGCCAGCAGCTTAGTGGGAGTTTCACCCCTCCACTTT
TRBV30	-	-	TRBJ1-2	CAWTLVHYGYTF	TGTGCCTGGACCCTTGTGCATTATGGCTACACCTTC
TRBV5-1	TRBD2	-	TRBJ2-3	CASSLMGTSGRTDTQYF	TGCGCCAGCAGCTTGATGGGGACTAGCGGCCGCACAGATACGCAGTATTTT
TRBV6-1	-	-	TRBJ2-5	CASSEGQTTTQYF	TGTGCCAGCAGTGAAGGACAGACAACGACCCAGTACTTC
TRBV14	-	-	TRBJ1-4	CASSQNRVNEKLFF	TGTGCCAGCAGCCAAAACCGGGTGAATGAAAAACTGTTTTTT
TRBV4-1	TRBD1	-	TRBJ1-1	CASSQEGQGDTEAFF	TGCGCCAGCAGCCAAGAGGGACAGGGAGACACTGAAGCTTTCTTT
TRBV10-2	-	-	TRBJ2-3	CASSVAGAITDTQYF	TGCGCCAGCAGTGTGGCGGGGGCAATTACAGATACGCAGTATTTT
TRBV30	-	many	TRBJ2-3	CACRVNSGTQYF	TGTGCCTGTCGGGTGAATAGTGGTACGCAGTATTTT
TRBV15	TRBD1	once	TRBJ1-6	CATSRGDRGDSPLHF	TGTGCCACCAGCAGGGGGGACAGGGGTGATTCACCCCTCCACTTT
TRBV7-2	-	-	TRBJ2-1	CASSLGPGTYNEQFF	TGTGCCAGCAGCTTAGGTCCGGGGACCTACAATGAGCAGTTCTTC
TRBV13	-	-	TRBJ2-7	CASSILRGYEQYF	TGTGCCAGCAGCATCCTGAGGGGTTACGAGCAGTACTTC
TRBV30	-	-	TRBJ1-1	CAWSADSDEAFF	TGTGCCTGGAGTGCAGACTCGGATGAAGCTTTCTTT
TRBV25-1	TRBD1	-	TRBJ2-1	CASSAQGVVGEQFF	TGTGCCAGCAGTGCACAGGGGGTGGTCGGTGAGCAGTTCTTC
TRBV19	TRBD2	-	TRBJ2-2	CASSIGGRAGGELFF	TGTGCCAGTAGTATAGGCGGGAGGGCCGGCGGGGAGCTGTTTTTT
TRBV25-1	-	-	TRBJ2-7	CASTAGTAYEQYF	TGTGCCAGCACAGCAGGGACCGCCTACGAGCAGTACTTC
TRBV6-5	-	-	TRBJ2-7	CASSYAVRGYEQYF	TGTGCCAGCAGTTACGCGGTCAGGGGTTACGAGCAGTACTTC
TRBV5-4	-	-	TRBJ2-6	CASSFTQGSGANVLTF	TGTGCCAGCAGCTTCACGCAGGGATCTGGGGCCAACGTCCTGACTTTC
TRBV14	TRBD1	-	TRBJ2-7	CASSPRVGGTGYEQYF	TGTGCCAGCAGCCCAAGGGTTGGCGGGACAGGCTACGAGCAGTACTTC
TRBV7-2	-	-	TRBJ2-3	CASSPRGGTDTQYF	TGTGCCAGCAGCCCCAGAGGGGGGACAGATACGCAGTATTTT
TRBV27	TRBD2	-	TRBJ2-4	CASSLRGGGARNIQYF	TGTGCCAGCAGTTTGCGCGGCGGGGGGGCCCGGAACATTCAGTACTTC
TRBV5-1	-	-	TRBJ2-3	CASSSQGSGDTQYF	TGCGCCAGCAGCTCACAGGGTTCGGGAGATACGCAGTATTTT
TRBV7-2	-	-	TRBJ2-3	CASSPMGLLGTDTQYF	TGTGCCAGCAGCCCAATGGGGCTACTCGGCACAGATACGCAGTATTTT
TRBV14	-	-	TRBJ1-2	CASSQGPRGGYTF	TGTGCCAGCAGCCAAGGGCCCAGGGGTGGCTACACCTTC
TRBV30	TRBD1	once	TRBJ1-3	CAWSVSGGKGNTIYF	TGTGCCTGGAGTGTATCAGGGGGGAAAGGAAACACCATATATTTT
TRBV10-3	TRBD2	-	TRBJ2-7	CAISLILELAEPSYEQYF	TGTGCCATCAGTTTGATTCTTGAACTAGCGGAACCATCCTACGAGCAGTACTTC
TRBV4-1	TRBD1	-	TRBJ1-4	CASSLFGTGEGKLFF	TGCGCCAGCAGCCTATTCGGGACAGGGGAGGGAAAACTGTTTTTT
TRBV5-4	-	-	TRBJ2-1	CASSLGDYSYNEQFF	TGTGCCAGCAGCTTAGGGGATTACTCCTACAATGAGCAGTTCTTC
TRBV7-2	-	-	TRBJ1-6	CASSLAGATISPLHF	TGTGCCAGCAGCTTAGCAGGGGCTACTATTTCACCCCTCCACTTT
TRBV18	-	-	TRBJ2-3	CASSRRDTQYF	TGTGCCAGCTCTAGGAGAGATACGCAGTATTTT
TRBV27	TRBD1	once	TRBJ1-2	CASSPMTGGDYGYTF	TGTGCCAGCAGTCCAATGACAGGGGGCGACTATGGCTACACCTTC